The 23 T cell receptor beta chains given below trace back to one sample, sequenced in a study of cytomegalovirus exposure and HLA in healthy donors. Researchers ran the PCR with 60 Vbeta and 13 Jbeta primers. Generated by immunoSEQ multiplex PCR, the TCRdb table keeps only in-frame clones and is missing some. Among around 140,000 clones listed, roughly 79% were seen once. The sample was PBMCs. The source is a woman in her fifties or sixties in good health and CMV-seropositive.

This sequence joins TRBV9 and TRBJ2-2; weak D call: TRBD1 (7 bases). This CDR3 has 19 residues. V was pared by 3 bases and J by 1 base, with 22 bases between. Germline lookup yields CDR1 SGDLS and CDR2 YYNGEE. This CDR3 reads CASSDRGFGVGGNTGELFF. CDR3 nucleotide sequence: TGTGCCAGCAGCGACAGGGGATTCGGGGTGGGAGGGAACACCGGGGAGCTGTTTTTT.

The J gene is TRBJ2-1, the V gene TRBV29-1; 7 bases align to TRBD2. The germline V gene has CDR1 SQVTM and CDR2 ANQGSEA. V dropped 7 bases and J dropped 0; count of bases not matched to a gene: 6. The CDR3 length is 14 residues. In nucleotides, the CDR3 is TGCAGCGCCAGCGGGATGAGCTCCTACAATGAGCAGTTCTTC. Translating gives CSASGMSSYNEQFF.

This chain links TRBV30 with TRBJ2-3; D perhaps matches TRBD2 (5 bases). From germline, CDR1 is GTSNPN and CDR2 SVGIG (reference sequence). This CDR3 has 13 amino acids. The V and J ends lost 3 bases and 0 bases respectively, with 7 bases between them. The CDR3 here is CAWRLVSTDTQYF. The CDR3 coding sequence is TGTGCCTGGAGACTAGTAAGCACAGATACGCAGTATTTT.

The chain uses TRBV9 and TRBJ2-2; D unresolved. This CDR3 is built from 13 residues. Trimming removed 3 bases at V and 4 bases at J, with 7 bases between. Germline CDR1 SGDLS, CDR2 YYNGEE. The CDR3: CASSADFTGELFF. The CDR3 DNA reads as TGTGCCAGCAGCGCCGACTTCACCGGGGAGCTGTTTTTT.

The rearrangement uses TRBV5-4 and TRBJ2-3; D might be TRBD2 (6 bases). The V end lost 0 bases, the J end lost 1 base, and 9 bases lay between the germline ends. This CDR3 is 15 amino acids long. CDR1 and CDR2 from the germline V gene are SGHNT and YYREEE (reference sequence). CDR3 coding DNA: TGTGCCAGCAGCTTGGACCAGCGGGGCACAGATACGCAGTATTTT. Residues: CASSLDQRGTDTQYF.

The gene calls are TRBV18 and TRBJ2-1; 16 positions match TRBD2. Trimming took 0 bases from V and 4 from J; bases not matched to a gene: 0. Germline V gene lookup returns CDR1 KGHSH and CDR2 LQKENI. The CDR3 is 17 residues long. CDR3 sequence (DNA): TGTGCCAGCTCACCACCGGGACTAGCGGGAGGGTACAATGAGCAGTTCTTC. Translated, it gives CASSPPGLAGGYNEQFF.

This clone occurred once. The gene calls are TRBV29-1 and TRBJ2-6; D is unclear. V lost 6 bases and J lost 0, with 6 bases in between. The length of the CDR3 is 13 residues. The germline V gene encodes CDR1 SQVTM and CDR2 ANQGSEA. CDR3 nucleotide sequence: TGCAGCGTCCTGAGCTCTGGGGCCAACGTCCTGACTTTC. Translation: CSVLSSGANVLTF.

Only a few counts were recorded for this clone. This chain uses TRBV19 with TRBJ2-3; D may be TRBD2 (5 bases). The CDR3 totals 13 residues. V was trimmed by 7 bases and J by 2 bases, leaving 10 bases between them. Germline values: CDR1 LNHDA, CDR2 SQIVND (reference sequence). In DNA form, the CDR3 reads TGTGCCAGTAAGGACTTTTTCACAGATACGCAGTATTTT. Encoded protein: CASKDFFTDTQYF.

The chain employs TRBV7-6 and TRBJ1-1, with D possibly matching TRBD1 (5 bases). This CDR3 has 14 residues. V was cut by 5 bases and J by 0 bases, with 10 bases left in between. Germline V gives CDR1 SGHVS, CDR2 FNYEAQ. In DNA form, the CDR3 reads TGTGCCAGCAGCCACGGACACCTGAACACTGAAGCTTTCTTT. Protein sequence: CASSHGHLNTEAFF.

This chain uses TRBV23-1 with TRBJ1-5; 7 bases fit TRBD1. TRBV23-1 belongs to the ORF category, with a function that is uncertain. The CDR3 consists of 16 residues. V gave up 2 bases and J gave up 1 base; unmatched junction bases: 5. The CDR3 DNA reads TGCGCCAGCAGTCAAGAGGGGGCGGAAAGCAATCAGCCCCAGCATTTT. Its translation: CASSQEGAESNQPQHF.

The genes are TRBV30 and TRBJ2-5; unclear D gene. CDR3 length: 13 residues. CDR1 and CDR2 (germline): GTSNPN, SVGIG (reference sequence). Between the trimmed V and J ends, which lost 5 bases and 4 bases, there was a span of 14 bases. CDR3 residues: CAWRMQAIETQYF. CDR3 in DNA: TGTGCCTGGCGTATGCAGGCGATAGAGACCCAGTACTTC.

V gene TRBV28 combines with J gene TRBJ1-5; tentatively, D is TRBD1 (5 bases). Trimming took off 6 bases at V and 6 bases at J, with 24 bases between the two ends. The CDR3 extends over 17 amino acids. Germline V gene lookup returns CDR1 MDHEN and CDR2 SYDVKM. CDR3 residues: CASSFPRTVGGFQPQHF. Here the CDR3 DNA reads TGTGCCAGCAGCTTTCCCCGGACTGTGGGGGGGTTTCAGCCCCAGCATTTT.

This chain links TRBV6-1 with TRBJ2-7; 7 positions match TRBD2. CDR1 and CDR2 (germline): MNHNS, SASEGT. This CDR3 contains 13 residues. Trimming took 11 bases from V and 1 from J; bases not matched to a gene: 8. CDR3 coding DNA: TGTGCCGGGGGGGGAGGGACTTCCTACGAGCAGTACTTC. It translates to CAGGGGTSYEQYF.

V is TRBV7-8 and J is TRBJ2-5; 7 bases line up with TRBD1. The length of the CDR3 is 13 residues. The V gene's germline CDR1 is SGHVS and CDR2 FQNEAQ. V lost 5 bases and J lost 2; bases outside the gene matches: 2. The CDR3 DNA reads as TGTGCCAGCAGCCCGGGACAGCAAGAGACCCAGTACTTC. The encoded protein is CASSPGQQETQYF.

The V and J genes are TRBV18 and TRBJ2-1, with a tentative D call TRBD1 (5 bases). V dropped 3 bases and J dropped 5 bases, with 14 bases sitting between them. The CDR3 length is 15 residues. Germline V lookup: CDR1 KGHSH, CDR2 LQKENI. The CDR3 reads CASSPRQLIDNEQFF. The CDR3 region has the DNA TGTGCCAGCTCACCTCGACAGTTAATCGACAATGAGCAGTTCTTC.

The gene calls are TRBV18 and TRBJ1-5, with unresolved D. This CDR3 is 12 amino acids long. Germline V CDR1 and CDR2: KGHSH, LQKENI. V lost 3 bases and J 4 bases, leaving 4 bases between the germline ends. The CDR3 here is CASSPGNQPQHF. In DNA, the CDR3 is TGTGCCAGCTCACCCGGTAATCAGCCCCAGCATTTT. Full variable domain (remainder filled in from reference TRBV18 and TRBJ1-5): NAGVMQNPRHLVRRRGQEARLRCSPMKGHSHVYWYRQLPEEGLKFMVYLQKENIIDESGMPKERFSAEFPKEGPSILRIQQVVRGDSAAYFCASSPGNQPQHFGDGTRLSIL.

This clone was seen once. The genes are TRBV7-9 and TRBJ2-5; 8 nucleotides align to TRBD2. Judging by the DNA end, TRBJ2-7 fits better; the J call may be wrong. Germline values: CDR1 SEHNR, CDR2 FQNEAQ (reference sequence). This CDR3 is built from 17 residues. For the CDR3, the DNA is TGTGCCAGCAGCTTAGTGTTGGGACTAGATCCGCTCTACGAGCAGTACTTC. Protein sequence: CASSLVLGLDPLYEQYF.

The J gene is TRBJ2-5, the V gene TRBV29-1; 9 bases align to TRBD1. The CDR3 runs 14 residues. V lost 5 bases, J lost 4 bases, and 8 bases stayed unmatched. Germline-derived CDR1 and CDR2 are SQVTM and ANQGSEA. CDR3 nucleotides: TGCAGCGTTAAGGACAGGGGAAGGGTAGAGACCCAGTACTTC. This translates into CSVKDRGRVETQYF.

This clone was counted a single time. The chain is built from TRBV19 and TRBJ2-5, with TRBD1 matching over 9 bases. V shed 5 bases, J shed 13 bases, and the junction held 8 bases outside the gene matches. The CDR3 is 12 residues long. Germline CDR1 is LNHDA and CDR2 is SQIVND (reference sequence). CDR3 in DNA: TGTGCCAGTAGTCCCGGGACAGGGAGGACGTACTTC. It codes for CASSPGTGRTYF.

This chain links TRBV19 with TRBJ1-5; TRBD1 agrees at 7 bases. With V trimmed by 2 bases and J by 7 bases, 5 bases remained unmatched. The CDR3 has 14 residues. Looked up from germline, CDR1 is LNHDA and CDR2 is SQIVND (reference sequence). The CDR3 is CASSIQGGAQPQHF. CDR3 bases: TGTGCCAGTAGTATACAGGGGGGCGCACAGCCCCAGCATTTT.

This chain links TRBV5-4 with TRBJ2-5, with D tentatively TRBD1 (5 bases). CDR1 SGHNT and CDR2 YYREEE come from the germline V gene (reference sequence). Trimming left V 4 bases short and J 5 bases short, with 21 bases between. This CDR3 is built from 16 residues. This CDR3 is CASSPTPQGRFETQYF. The CDR3 DNA sequence: TGTGCCAGCAGCCCAACCCCTCAGGGAAGGTTTGAGACCCAGTACTTC.

The chain is built from TRBV2 and TRBJ2-6; TRBD1 aligns across 9 bases. V dropped 8 bases and J dropped 0; count of bases not matched to a gene: 5. The germline CDR1 and CDR2 sequences are SNHLY and FYNNEI. The CDR3 length is 16 residues. Here the CDR3 reads CASRDRVSSGANVLTF. As DNA, the CDR3 is TGTGCCAGCCGGGACAGGGTGTCCTCTGGGGCCAACGTCCTGACTTTC.

V is TRBV29-1 and J is TRBJ1-2, with TRBD1 matching over 9 bases. V was pared by 7 bases and J by 7 bases, with 7 bases of the junction left unmatched. This CDR3 has 12 residues. CDR1 and CDR2 from the germline V gene are SQVTM and ANQGSEA. CDR3 protein: CSGLGQGLGYTF. The CDR3, as DNA: TGCAGCGGTCTCGGACAGGGGCTTGGCTACACCTTC.